Presented here are 26 T cell receptor beta chains from one specimen sequenced in a study of CD4 T cells in relation to SARS-CoV-2 and coronaviruses. These TCRs are of unknown antigen specificity. Repertoires were generated with immunoSEQ multiplex PCR, while TCRdb's copy carries only in-frame clones and drops some. The sample contains some 40,000 clones, 82% of which appear only once. The specimen sequenced was naive CD4+ T cells from PBMCs, cultured in vitro. Documented subset: naive CD4+ T cells isolated by negative enrichment. These receptors originate from an adult with COVID-19.

The gene calls are TRBV3-1 (or the pseudogene TRBV3-2) and TRBJ2-6; D is unresolved. This CDR3 region has 14 residues. CDR1 LGHDT and CDR2 YNNKEL come from the germline V gene (reference sequence). Trimming pared 3 bases from V and 2 bases from J, leaving 5 bases between. The CDR3 coding sequence is TGTGCCAGCAGCCACCCGGCTGGGGCCAACGTCCTGACTTTC. It encodes CASSHPAGANVLTF.

DNA of the CDR3: TGTGCCAGCAGCCAAGCCGGGGAGGGAGAGACCCAGTACTTC. Protein sequence: CASSQAGEGETQYF. This rearrangement joins TRBV3-1 (or the pseudogene TRBV3-2) to TRBJ2-5, with 7 bases that match TRBD2. V shed 1 base and J 4 bases; nucleotides not matched to a gene: 3. The CDR3 runs 14 residues. Per the germline V gene, CDR1 is LGHDT and CDR2 is YNNKEL (reference sequence).

The chain combines TRBV19 with TRBJ2-1; TRBD2 agrees at 12 bases. Trimming removed 2 bases from V and 0 bases from J; junction bases left unmatched: 11. This CDR3 is 20 amino acids long. Germline assignment: CDR1 LNHDA and CDR2 SQIVND (reference sequence). The CDR3, as DNA: TGTGCCAGTAGTATAATGACTAGCGGGAGCCTGAAGTACTCCTACAATGAGCAGTTCTTC. Its translation: CASSIMTSGSLKYSYNEQFF.

V usage is TRBV5-1 and J usage is TRBJ2-3; TRBD2 matches at 10 bases. V was pared by 0 bases and J by 4 bases, with 5 bases of the junction left unmatched. Germline loops: CDR1 SGHRS, CDR2 YFSETQ. This CDR3 is built from 16 residues. CDR3 loop: CASSLGLAGVSDTQYF. CDR3 sequence (DNA): TGCGCCAGCAGCTTGGGCCTAGCGGGAGTGTCAGATACGCAGTATTTT.

This clone was observed a few times. The chain links TRBV15 to TRBJ1-4, with unresolved D. The CDR3 spans 15 residues. Trimming took 0 bases from V and 8 from J, leaving 13 bases between them. CDR1 LNHNV and CDR2 YYDKDF come from the germline V gene (reference sequence). DNA of the CDR3: TGTGCCACCAGCAGAGATAAAGGCTACGGAGAAAAACTGTTTTTT. The encoded protein is CATSRDKGYGEKLFF.

The V and J genes are TRBV5-1 and TRBJ2-1; D perhaps matches TRBD1 (7 bases). The germline V gene has CDR1 SGHRS and CDR2 YFSETQ. This CDR3 contains 15 residues. With 4 bases removed from V and 4 bases from J, the gap between germline ends came to 15 bases. CDR3 residues: CASSILQGGYNEQFF. CDR3 nucleotide sequence: TGCGCCAGCAGCATCCTTCAGGGGGGATACAATGAGCAGTTCTTC.

V usage is TRBV9 and J usage is TRBJ2-3, with unresolved D. V lost 1 base and J 2 bases, leaving 11 bases between the germline ends. The CDR3 extends over 15 amino acids. Germline V gives CDR1 SGDLS, CDR2 YYNGEE. Here the CDR3 reads CASSVKPAATDTQYF. CDR3 sequence (DNA): TGTGCCAGCAGCGTAAAACCCGCTGCCACAGATACGCAGTATTTT.

The chain recombines TRBV3-1 (or the pseudogene TRBV3-2) with TRBJ2-7, with TRBD2 identical over 12 bases. Germline CDR1 reads LGHDT; CDR2 reads YNNKEL (reference sequence). This CDR3 region has 15 residues. V lost 1 base to trimming and J lost 6 bases; unmatched junction nucleotides: 4. CDR3 coding DNA: TGTGCCAGCAGCCAAGGACTAGCGGGAGTACTCGAGCAGTACTTC. It is translated as CASSQGLAGVLEQYF.

This clone occurred a few times. The chain joins TRBV6-5 to TRBJ2-2; D gene uncertain. The CDR3 spans 12 residues. CDR1 and CDR2 from the germline V gene are MNHEY and SVGAGI. Trimming shortened V by 6 bases and J by 8 bases, and 10 bases separated the two germline ends. As DNA, the CDR3 is TGTGCCAGCAGCGCGACCACTGGGGAGCTGTTTTTT. It yields the protein CASSATTGELFF.

The chain combines TRBV9 with TRBJ2-3, with TRBD2 matching over 16 bases. This CDR3 is built from 20 residues. Per the germline V gene, CDR1 is SGDLS and CDR2 is YYNGEE. The trim removed 3 bases at V and 4 bases at J, leaving 14 bases unmatched. The CDR3 DNA reads as TGTGCCAGCAGCGCCTTGCCGGGACTAGCGGGAGGGCCCCCCCCAGATACGCAGTATTTT. Its translation is CASSALPGLAGGPPPDTQYF.

The chain is built from TRBV6-6 and TRBJ2-3; the match to TRBD2 covers 7 bases. This CDR3 contains 15 residues. Trimming took 5 bases from V and 8 from J; bases not matched to a gene: 13. CDR1 and CDR2 (germline): MNHNY, SVGAGI (reference sequence). CDR3 nucleotide sequence: TGTGCCAGCAGTAAAGCGGGAAATGACATTTCTACGCAGTATTTT. Translating gives CASSKAGNDISTQYF.

The count of this clone is one. The chain uses TRBV27 and TRBJ2-1; D perhaps matches TRBD2 (5 bases). The V end was cut by 3 bases, the J end by 7 bases, with 10 bases between. Looked up from germline, CDR1 is MNHEY and CDR2 is SMNVEV (reference sequence). This CDR3 has 13 amino acids. Written as DNA, the CDR3 is TGTGCCAGCAGTTTTTCGGAGCGGAATGAGCAGTTCTTC. This translates into CASSFSERNEQFF.

V is TRBV3-1 (or the pseudogene TRBV3-2) and J is TRBJ2-3, with 13 bases matching TRBD2. The V gene's germline CDR1 is LGHDT and CDR2 YNNKEL (reference sequence). This CDR3 spans 18 amino acids. Trimming cost V 5 bases and J 0 bases; bases outside gene matches: 8. CDR3 in amino acids: CASSRTSGSATSTDTQYF. Here the CDR3 DNA reads TGTGCCAGCAGCAGGACTAGCGGGAGTGCTACTAGCACAGATACGCAGTATTTT.

The chain couples TRBV7-2 to TRBJ2-6; a possible D gene is TRBD2 (5 bases). The CDR3 is 15 residues long. Trimming pared 4 bases from V and 9 bases from J, leaving 16 bases between. Germline-derived CDR1 and CDR2 are SGHTA and FQGNSA. CDR3 region: CASSSRSAGINVLTF. The CDR3 DNA reads TGTGCCAGCAGCTCTAGATCCGCCGGGATCAACGTCCTGACTTTC.

The rearrangement uses TRBV6-2 or TRBV6-3 and TRBJ1-4; 8 bases agree with TRBD1. The CDR3 has 16 amino acids. Germline V gene lookup returns CDR1 MNHEY and CDR2 SVGEGT. J was trimmed by 5 bases and V by 2 bases; bases with no gene match: 7. The CDR3 DNA reads as TGTGCCAGCAGTTACCAGGGGGCGAGGTTCAATGAAAAACTGTTTTTT. Protein product: CASSYQGARFNEKLFF.

The genes are TRBV4-2 and TRBJ2-1, with TRBD2 identical over 7 bases. CDR1 LGHNA and CDR2 YNFKEQ come from the germline V gene. CDR3 length: 15 amino acids. Trimming removed 5 bases from V and 4 bases from J; junction bases left unmatched: 8. CDR3 protein: CASSVTSVLYNEQFF. CDR3 nucleotide sequence: TGTGCCAGCAGCGTTACTAGCGTCCTGTACAATGAGCAGTTCTTC.

The rearrangement links TRBV28 to TRBJ2-2, with D perhaps matching TRBD1 or TRBD2 (5 bases each). The CDR3 is 16 amino acids. In germline, CDR1 is MDHEN, CDR2 SYDVKM. V lost 6 bases and J lost 2, with 16 bases in between. CDR3 region: CASRTRRGTNTGELFF. The CDR3 DNA follows: TGTGCCAGCAGAACCCGACGGGGCACCAACACCGGGGAGCTGTTTTTT.

This clone has a single count. The V and J genes are TRBV19 and TRBJ2-5, with 10 bases that match TRBD2. Trimming removed 3 bases from V and 4 bases from J; junction bases left unmatched: 14. Germline CDR1 and CDR2: LNHDA and SQIVND (reference sequence). The CDR3 spans 18 residues. The CDR3 reads CASSIGLAGVSPRETQYF. For the CDR3, the DNA is TGTGCCAGTAGTATCGGTCTAGCGGGAGTTAGCCCCAGAGAGACCCAGTACTTC.

The chain links TRBV15 to TRBJ1-6; D is uncertain. Germline V gene lookup returns CDR1 LNHNV and CDR2 YYDKDF (reference sequence). The V and J ends lost 1 base and 7 bases respectively, with 17 bases between them. There are 17 residues in the CDR3. The CDR3 DNA reads as TGTGCCACCAGCAGAGTTCCAAGGATATCGGTAAATTCACCCCTCCACTTT. Translating it yields CATSRVPRISVNSPLHF. The variable domain in full, completed from reference TRBV15 and TRBJ1-6, reads DAMVIQNPRYQVTQFGKPVTLSCSQTLNHNVMYWYQQKSSQAPKLLFHYYDKDFNNEADTPDNFQSRRPNTSFCFLDIRSPGLGDTAMYLCATSRVPRISVNSPLHFGNGTRLTVT.

The J gene is TRBJ2-5, the V gene TRBV4-2, with 11 bases that match TRBD2. This CDR3 comprises 19 residues. In germline, CDR1 is LGHNA, CDR2 YNFKEQ. Trimming at V came to 0 bases and at J to 3 bases, leaving 12 bases not matched to a gene. CDR3: CASSQEGGSSGRIKETQYF. The CDR3 bases are TGTGCCAGCAGCCAAGAGGGTGGGTCTAGCGGGAGGATAAAAGAGACCCAGTACTTC.

The V and J genes are TRBV27 and TRBJ2-5; TRBD2 matches at 8 bases. Germline lookup yields CDR1 MNHEY and CDR2 SMNVEV (reference sequence). The length of the CDR3 is 16 residues. After removal of 8 bases from V and 3 bases from J, the junction contained 14 bases not matched to a gene. CDR3 amino acids: CASAQWAGGQKETQYF. The CDR3 nucleotides are TGTGCCAGCGCCCAGTGGGCGGGAGGTCAAAAAGAGACCCAGTACTTC.

This chain links TRBV6-5 with TRBJ1-2; 7 bases match TRBD1. After removal of 7 bases from V and 0 bases from J, the junction contained 8 bases not matched to a gene. Germline CDR1 MNHEY, CDR2 SVGAGI. The CDR3 totals 15 residues. In DNA form, the CDR3 reads TGTGCCAGCACCAGGGGCCAGGGGGCTAACTATGGCTACACCTTC. This codes for CASTRGQGANYGYTF.

V and J are TRBV9 and TRBJ2-3; no reliable D call. Germline assignment: CDR1 SGDLS and CDR2 YYNGEE. The CDR3 sequence is 15 residues long. The V gene lost 0 bases and the J gene lost 2 bases, with 10 bases spanning the gap. The CDR3 nucleotides are TGTGCCAGCAGCGTAGCCCCACAAAACACAGATACGCAGTATTTT. Translated, it gives CASSVAPQNTDTQYF.

The chain employs TRBV11-3 and TRBJ2-1; 10 bases map to TRBD2. Germline V gene data show CDR1 as SGHNT and CDR2 as YENEEA. J gave up 3 bases and V 5 bases, and 7 bases lay outside the gene matches. CDR3 size: 16 residues. The CDR3 spells CASSPSGRGGYNEQFF. CDR3 coding DNA: TGTGCCAGCAGCCCTAGCGGGAGAGGTGGCTACAATGAGCAGTTCTTC.

This clone showed up just a few times. The chain recombines TRBV9 with TRBJ1-6, with TRBD1 identical over 10 bases. The length of the CDR3 is 15 residues. V lost 3 bases to trimming and J lost 6 bases; unmatched junction nucleotides: 3. From germline, CDR1 is SGDLS and CDR2 YYNGEE. The DNA for the CDR3 is TGTGCCAGCAGCGAGAGGGACAGGGGTAATTCACCCCTCCACTTT. It is translated as CASSERDRGNSPLHF.

This clone was detected only once. The chain is built from TRBV3-1 (or the pseudogene TRBV3-2) and TRBJ2-1; 10 bases align to TRBD1. This CDR3 comprises 16 residues. The junction had 9 bases not matched to a gene; V was cut back by 4 bases and J by 6 bases. CDR1 and CDR2 (germline): LGHDT, YNNKEL (reference sequence). CDR3: CASSRDRGFRGNEQFF. CDR3 in DNA: TGTGCCAGCAGCCGGGACAGGGGTTTCCGGGGCAATGAGCAGTTCTTC.